The present entry profiles one T cell receptor (beta chain) with its context. The antigen is undetermined. This sample stems from a study of OX40 agonist ivuxolimab in advanced cancers. About the research overall: From roughly 20 to 85 years was the age range, with a mean of about 56 years, and about 83% were male. Partial responses occurred in three patients (one hepatocellular carcinoma, two cutaneous melanoma). Study-level findings and limits: CD8+ T cells were the subset that, on average, had more expanded clones than CD4+.

Profiling relied on immunoSEQ multiplex PCR, and the TCRdb table lists in-frame clones only, not all of them. Here the sample spans roughly 86,000 clones, roughly nine tenths being singletons. Germline V gene sequence: CDR1 MNHEY, CDR2 SMNVEV (reference sequence). V lost 0 bases, J lost 0 bases, and 5 bases lay in between. This CDR3 comprises 15 residues. The V call is TRBV27, the J call TRBJ2-2; D is unclear. The TCR originated in an adult with an advanced solid tumor such as melanoma, head and neck, liver or kidney cancer. This material consisted of CD4+ or CD8+ T cells sorted from blood, taken in a trial of the OX40 agonist ivuxolimab. The CDR3 spells CASSLSTANTGELFF. CDR3 coding DNA: TGTGCCAGCAGTTTATCGACCGCGAACACCGGGGAGCTGTTTTTT.